The 14 T cell receptor beta chains below come from one sample, sequenced in a study of cytomegalovirus exposure and HLA in healthy donors. PCR used 60 Vbeta primers and 13 Jbeta primers. Data came from immunoSEQ multiplex PCR; TCRdb stores just in-frame clones and leaves some out. The data show over 150,000 clones, roughly 79% seen once. The sequenced sample was PBMCs. The receptor set was obtained from a woman between 45 and 65 years old in good health and CMV-seronegative.

The rearrangement links TRBV5-8 to TRBJ2-1; 8 positions agree with TRBD2. The CDR3 has 14 amino acids. Germline CDR1 SGHTS, CDR2 YDEGEE. After removal of 0 bases from V and 12 bases from J, the junction contained 8 bases not matched to a gene. The CDR3 region has the DNA TGTGCCAGCAGCTTGGGTTACGCGGGAGGTTCGCAGTTCTTC. Amino acids: CASSLGYAGGSQFF.

The V call is TRBV13, the J call TRBJ2-2; 7 positions match TRBD1. CDR1 PRHDT and CDR2 FYEKMQ come from the germline V gene (reference sequence). CDR3 length equals 16 residues. Trimming removed 5 bases from V and 1 base from J; junction bases left unmatched: 7. CDR3 DNA: TGTGCCAGCAGCCCCAGATGGACAGGGAACACCGGGGAGCTGTTTTTT. Its protein product is CASSPRWTGNTGELFF. The whole variable domain, remainder taken from reference TRBV13 and TRBJ2-2, is AAGVIQSPRHLIKEKRETATLKCYPIPRHDTVYWYQQGPGQDPQFLISFYEKMQSDKGSIPDRFSAQQFSDYHSELNMSSLELGDSALYFCASSPRWTGNTGELFFGEGSRLTVL.

The rearrangement joins TRBV21-1 to TRBJ1-1. TRBV21-1 is a documented pseudogene. The CDR3 sequence is 14 residues long. The CDR3 loop reads CASSKVGGRAEAFF. In nucleotides, the CDR3 is TGTGCCAGCAGCAAAGTGGGGGGAAGGGCTGAAGCTTTCTTT.

V gene TRBV6-1 combines with J gene TRBJ2-1; D remains ambiguous. The CDR3 contains 13 residues. CDR1 MNHNS and CDR2 SASEGT come from the germline V gene. Trimming removed 8 bases from V and 1 base from J, with 9 bases in between. The DNA for the CDR3 is TGTGCCAGCCTTGTCGTGTCCTACAATGAGCAGTTCTTC. This encodes CASLVVSYNEQFF.

The chain employs TRBV7-9 and TRBJ1-1; no firm D call. V was pared by 2 bases and J by 1 base, with 8 bases between. Germline CDR1 is SEHNR and CDR2 is FQNEAQ (reference sequence). The CDR3 is 14 residues long. DNA of the CDR3: TGTGCCAGCAGCTTATGGGAGGGGAACACTGAAGCTTTCTTT. Translating gives CASSLWEGNTEAFF.

The chain links TRBV6-5 to TRBJ2-7; TRBD2 might be the D (6 bases). Germline V lookup: CDR1 MNHEY, CDR2 SVGAGI. V shed 5 bases and J shed 0 bases, with 14 bases lying between them. CDR3 length: 15 residues. The CDR3 loop is CASSPGTAISYEQYF. Written as DNA, the CDR3 is TGTGCCAGCAGTCCCGGGACTGCAATCTCCTACGAGCAGTACTTC.

The rearrangement joins TRBV15 to TRBJ1-4, with TRBD1 matching 7 bases. The germline CDR1 and CDR2 sequences are LNHNV and YYDKDF (reference sequence). Trimming removed 5 bases from V and 1 base from J; junction bases left unmatched: 4. The CDR3 contains 15 residues. The CDR3 reads CATSPRQGTNEKLFF. The CDR3, as DNA: TGTGCCACCAGCCCGCGACAGGGAACTAATGAAAAACTGTTTTTT.

The chain couples TRBV7-2 to TRBJ2-5; TRBD2 might be the D (5 bases). Trimming removed 1 base from V and 5 bases from J, with 11 bases in between. Germline lookup yields CDR1 SGHTA and CDR2 FQGNSA. The CDR3 is 14 residues long. The CDR3 sequence is CASSLESGRETQYF. CDR3 DNA: TGTGCCAGCAGCTTAGAAAGCGGTCGGGAGACCCAGTACTTC.

V and J are TRBV10-2 and TRBJ2-5; 7 positions agree with TRBD1. Germline lookup yields CDR1 WSHSY and CDR2 SAAADI. CDR3 length: 12 residues. V lost 7 bases and J lost 2; bases outside the gene matches: 1. The CDR3 nucleotides are TGCGCCAGCACGGGACAGCAAGAGACCCAGTACTTC. Translated: CASTGQQETQYF.

V is TRBV19 and J is TRBJ1-1, with D possibly being TRBD1 (5 bases). Deletions cut 5 bases from V and 4 bases from J, with 14 bases between. CDR1 is LNHDA, CDR2 SQIVND, per germline (reference sequence). This CDR3 is built from 14 residues. The CDR3 nucleotides read TGTGCCAGTAGTTCCTGGACATCTGGCACTGAAGCTTTCTTT. It yields the protein CASSSWTSGTEAFF.

Remarks on this clone: An end of the junction does not agree with germline; a read error may underlie this. The rearrangement joins TRBV7-9 to TRBJ1-1, with D uncertain. Germline V gene sequence: CDR1 SEHNR, CDR2 FQNEAQ (reference sequence). CDR3 length: 12 residues. For the CDR3, the DNA is TGTTCCAGCAGCCGCGGGTATAGTCAAGCTTTCTTT. Residues: CSSSRGYSQAFF.

CDR3 in amino acids: CASSQDGTDNQETQYF. For the CDR3, the DNA is TGTGCCAGCAGCCAAGACGGGACAGATAACCAAGAGACCCAGTACTTC. The genes are TRBV4-2 and TRBJ2-5; the match to TRBD1 covers 7 bases. With 0 bases clipped from V and 0 bases from J, the junction kept 4 bases outside the gene matches. Germline V gene sequence: CDR1 LGHNA, CDR2 YNFKEQ. The CDR3 loop spans 16 amino acids.

The chain employs TRBV4-1 and TRBJ2-5; the D gene is possibly TRBD1 (5 bases). The CDR3 runs to 14 residues. V was shortened by 1 base and J by 5 bases, with 11 bases between the two germline ends. Germline V gives CDR1 MGHRA, CDR2 YSYEKL. The CDR3 DNA reads as TGCGCCAGCAGCCAAGCCAAGTCAGGGGAGACCCAGTACTTC. Its translation: CASSQAKSGETQYF.

In nucleotides, the CDR3 is TGTGCCACCTCCGTCGGGAATTCACCCCTCCACTTT. Amino acid sequence: CATSVGNSPLHF. The chain recombines TRBV6-6 with TRBJ1-6; the D is unclear. The CDR3 is made up of 12 amino acids. Germline values: CDR1 MNHNY, CDR2 SVGAGI (reference sequence). Deletions cut 10 bases from V and 7 bases from J, with 11 bases between.